The rows below give T cell receptor beta chains drawn from one sample of a study of cytomegalovirus exposure and HLA in healthy donors. Repertoires were generated with immunoSEQ multiplex PCR, while TCRdb's copy carries only in-frame clones and drops some. The repertoire table contains tens of thousands of clones. Sequenced: PBMCs. Receptors were obtained from a man aged 45-65 years in good health and CMV-seronegative. Both conserved end residues are part of each CDR3. The order of the fields is CDR3 length, V gene, J gene, D gene, CDR3 DNA, CDR3 protein. The D gene is left open where the match is weak.

11,TRBV29-1,TRBJ2-4,.,TGCAGCGTCCGTTCTGGCGGCATTCAGTACTTC,CSVRSGGIQYF
12,TRBV15,TRBJ1-2,TRBD1,TGTGCCACCGGGACAGGGTCCTATGGCTACACCTTC,CATGTGSYGYTF
15,TRBV7-9,TRBJ2-7,TRBD2,TGTGCCAGCAGCACGGGACTATCGAGCTCCTACGAGCAGTACTTC,CASSTGLSSSYEQYF
14,TRBV7-9,TRBJ1-1,TRBD1,TGTGCCAGCAGAAGACAGGGGGCCGGGGCTGAAGCTTTCTTT,CASRRQGAGAEAFF
15,TRBV11-2,TRBJ2-2,.,TGTGCCAGCAGCCCACCCATAGCGAACACCGGGGAGCTGTTTTTT,CASSPPIANTGELFF
16,TRBV5-1,TRBJ2-7,TRBD2,TGCGCCAGCAGCCCCAATCTAGCGGGGGGGGTGTACGAGCAGTACTTC,CASSPNLAGGVYEQYF
14,TRBV18,TRBJ1-2,.,TGTGCCAGCTCACCACCGGGGGGAAGCTATGGCTACACCTTC,CASSPPGGSYGYTF
17,TRBV14,TRBJ1-6,.,TGTGCCAGCAGCCCCGGGATCCGGGGCTCCTATAATTCACCCCTCCACTTT,CASSPGIRGSYNSPLHF
16,TRBV9,TRBJ2-1,.,TGTGCCAGCAGCGTAGGCGGCAGAAGCTCCGACAATGAGCAGTTCTTC,CASSVGGRSSDNEQFF
13,TRBV2,TRBJ1-4,TRBD1,TGTGCCACCTCGACAGGGGGATTGGAAAAACTGTTTTTT,CATSTGGLEKLFF
17,TRBV27,TRBJ1-6,TRBD1,TGTGCCAGCAGTTTACCCCCAGGGGGTACCTATAATTCACCCCTCCACTTT,CASSLPPGGTYNSPLHF
14,TRBV2,TRBJ2-3,.,TGTGCCAGCAGTGAGGCTAGCGCCACAGATACGCAGTATTTT,CASSEASATDTQYF
16,TRBV5-1,TRBJ2-3,TRBD1,TGCGCCAGCAGCTTAGGACAGGGGAAACCCACAGATACGCAGTATTTT,CASSLGQGKPTDTQYF
17,TRBV10-3,TRBJ1-4,TRBD1,TGTGCCATCAGTGAGTCTTCGGACAGGGGGAGTGGTGAAAAACTGTTTTTT,CAISESSDRGSGEKLFF
15,TRBV4-1,TRBJ1-5,.,TGCGCCAGCAGCCAAGATCTATCTAGCAATCAGCCCCAGCATTTT,CASSQDLSSNQPQHF
15,TRBV6-5,TRBJ2-1,TRBD2,TGTGCCAGCAGTTACGCGACTAGCGGGGGACGTGAGCAGTTCTTC,CASSYATSGGREQFF
15,TRBV18,TRBJ2-7,TRBD1,TGTGCCAGCTCACCACCTTCACAGGGGGCCTACGAGCAGTACTTC,CASSPPSQGAYEQYF
15,TRBV4-3,TRBJ2-5,.,TGCGCCAGCAGCCAAGGTTCAAGGAGGGTTGAGACCCAGTACTTC,CASSQGSRRVETQYF
14,TRBV5-1,TRBJ2-7,TRBD1,TGCGCCAGCAGCTTCAGGACAGGGCTAGCCGAGCAGTACTTC,CASSFRTGLAEQYF
16,TRBV19,TRBJ1-4,TRBD1,TGTGCCAGTAGAGCCCCCCCGACAGGGGGAAGGGAAAAACTGTTTTTT,CASRAPPTGGREKLFF
15,TRBV5-1,TRBJ1-2,.,TGCGCCAGCAGCTTGGTCTCAACAGGGACCTATGGCTACACCTTC,CASSLVSTGTYGYTF
13,TRBV7-3,TRBJ1-1,.,TGTGCCAGCCGCGGACAGACGAACACTGAAGCTTTCTTT,CASRGQTNTEAFF
15,TRBV9,TRBJ1-2,.,TGTGCCAGCAGCACCGACCAGACAGAGCGCTATGGCTACACCTTC,CASSTDQTERYGYTF
14,TRBV5-4,TRBJ2-7,.,TGTGCCAGCAGTTCCGGGACTCGAACCTACGAGCAGTACTTC,CASSSGTRTYEQYF
13,TRBV10-1,TRBJ2-3,.,TGCGCCAGCAGTGTAGTCTTCGGAGATACGCAGTATTTT,CASSVVFGDTQYF
13,TRBV7-9,TRBJ1-1,.,TGTGCCAGCAGCCCAGAGGGCCCCTATGAAGATTTCTTT,CASSPEGPYEDFF
15,TRBV28,TRBJ2-1,.,TGTGCCAGCAGTTTTCAGGACTACTCCTACAATGAGCAGTTCTTC,CASSFQDYSYNEQFF
15,TRBV6-5,TRBJ1-5,.,TGTGCCAGCAGCCTAGGCGCAGATAGCAATCAGCCCCAGCATTTT,CASSLGADSNQPQHF
15,TRBV18,TRBJ1-4,TRBD1,TGTGCCAGCTCACTAGCGGGACAGGGCGATGAAAAACTGTTTTTT,CASSLAGQGDEKLFF
15,TRBV5-5,TRBJ2-5,.,TGTGCCAGCATCCTCTCCGGGACACGAGGGGAGACCCAGTACTTC,CASILSGTRGETQYF
13,TRBV27,TRBJ2-7,.,TGTGCCAGCAGCCGGGGAGTAGTCTACGAGCAGTACTTC,CASSRGVVYEQYF
15,TRBV7-2,TRBJ1-3,.,TGTGCCAGCAGCTTAGGGGGGGGCTCTGGAAACACCATATATTTT,CASSLGGGSGNTIYF
17,TRBV7-8,TRBJ2-7,.,TGTGCCAGCAGCTTATATACGGGGACATCCACTTCCTACGAGCAGTACTTC,CASSLYTGTSTSYEQYF
15,TRBV27,TRBJ2-7,TRBD1,TGTGCCAGCAGCTATTCCGGGACAGCGCACTACGAGCAGTACTTC,CASSYSGTAHYEQYF
15,TRBV28,TRBJ1-5,.,TGTGCCAGCAGTTTGGACGGACAGCTTAATCAGCCCCAGCATTTT,CASSLDGQLNQPQHF
15,TRBV7-2,TRBJ1-6,.,TGTGCCAGCAGCCCTCGGACAATCACCAATTCACCCCTCCACTTT,CASSPRTITNSPLHF
15,TRBV7-2,TRBJ2-5,TRBD1,TGTGCCAGCAGCTTAAGTGGGGACAGGGGGCGAGTTTTGTACTTC,CASSLSGDRGRVLYF
17,TRBV5-1,TRBJ2-7,.,TGCGCCAGCAGACCTACAGGGGGTGCCACTAGCGCCTACGAGCAGTACTTC,CASRPTGGATSAYEQYF
15,TRBV7-2,TRBJ2-1,.,TGTGCCAGCAGCTCCAGGACAGCGGAAAGGAGTGAGCAGTTCTTC,CASSSRTAERSEQFF
15,TRBV15,TRBJ1-1,TRBD1,TGTGCCACCAGCAGAGATGGCGAAGGGGGCTCTGATGCTTTCTTT,CATSRDGEGGSDAFF
14,TRBV6-5,TRBJ2-5,.,TGTGCCAGCAGGGACGCGTTCCGCGGGGAGACCCAGTACTTC,CASRDAFRGETQYF
14,TRBV29-1,TRBJ2-7,TRBD2,TGCAGCGTTGGGGGTCTAGCGGCCCTGGGGGAGCAGTACTTC,CSVGGLAALGEQYF
15,TRBV7-2,TRBJ1-2,TRBD1,TGTGCCAGCAGCTTAGGACAGGGGGCCAACTATGGCTACACCTTC,CASSLGQGANYGYTF
16,TRBV9,TRBJ2-2,.,TGTGCCAGCAGCAACGAAGGGGGCGCGGGAACCGGGGAGCTGTTTTTT,CASSNEGGAGTGELFF
15,TRBV25-1,TRBJ1-4,TRBD1,TGTGCCAGCAGTGATCTGACAGGGGTTTTTGAAAAACTGTTTTTT,CASSDLTGVFEKLFF
12,TRBV5-1,TRBJ2-1,.,TGCGCCAGCAGCTTGGTGGAGAATGAGCAGTTCTTC,CASSLVENEQFF
17,TRBV29-1,TRBJ2-2,TRBD1,TGCAGCGTTGCTGGGGTCCGGGACAGGGGGTCGGGCGGGGAGCTGTTTTTT,CSVAGVRDRGSGGELFF
13,TRBV6-6,TRBJ1-2,.,TGTGCCAGCAGTCCGGACAGAAACTATGGCTACACCTTC,CASSPDRNYGYTF
15,TRBV5-8,TRBJ2-7,TRBD1,TGTGCCAGCAGCATTCTACAGGGGGCAGGCTACGAGCAGTACTTC,CASSILQGAGYEQYF
13,TRBV29-1,TRBJ1-2,TRBD1,TGCAGCGTTGGGGGGACAGTTGGGGATGGCTACACCTTC,CSVGGTVGDGYTF
12,TRBV5-6,TRBJ1-1,TRBD1,TGTGCCAGCAGCTGGGGGACAGCTGAAGCTTTCTTT,CASSWGTAEAFF
15,TRBV9,TRBJ1-3,TRBD1,TGTGCCAGCAGCGAGGGGGACAGCTCTGGAAACACCATATATTTT,CASSEGDSSGNTIYF
14,TRBV7-3,TRBJ2-7,.,TGTGCCAGCAGCTTATACCCCTCCGAGGGCGAGCAGTACTTC,CASSLYPSEGEQYF
14,TRBV5-1,TRBJ1-2,.,TGCGCCAGCAGCTTGGCAAGGGGGAACTATGGCTACACCTTC,CASSLARGNYGYTF
18,TRBV27,TRBJ2-5,TRBD2,TGTGCCAGCAGTCCCAACGGATTCTGGACTAGCAGCCAAGAGACCCAGTACTTC,CASSPNGFWTSSQETQYF